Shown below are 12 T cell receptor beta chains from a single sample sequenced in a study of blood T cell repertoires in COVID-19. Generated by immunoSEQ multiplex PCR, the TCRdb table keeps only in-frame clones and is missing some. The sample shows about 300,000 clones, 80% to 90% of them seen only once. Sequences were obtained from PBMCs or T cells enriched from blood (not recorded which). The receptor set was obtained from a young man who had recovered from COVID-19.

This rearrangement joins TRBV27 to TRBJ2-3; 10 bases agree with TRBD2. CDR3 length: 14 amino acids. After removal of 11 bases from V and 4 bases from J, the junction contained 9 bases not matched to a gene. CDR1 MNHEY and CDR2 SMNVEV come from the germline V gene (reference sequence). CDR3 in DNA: TGTGCCGGAGAACTAGCGGGAAGGGCAGATACGCAGTATTTT. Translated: CAGELAGRADTQYF.

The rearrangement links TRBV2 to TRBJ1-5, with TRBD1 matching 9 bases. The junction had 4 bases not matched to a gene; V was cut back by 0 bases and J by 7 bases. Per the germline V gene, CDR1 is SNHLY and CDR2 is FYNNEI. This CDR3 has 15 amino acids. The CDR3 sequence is CASSEAGTGWQPQHF. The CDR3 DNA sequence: TGTGCCAGCAGTGAAGCCGGGACAGGGTGGCAGCCCCAGCATTTT.

CDR3 protein: CSVVWTGGDQPQHF. The CDR3 nucleotides read TGCAGCGTTGTATGGACAGGGGGCGATCAGCCCCAGCATTTT. This chain links TRBV29-1 with TRBJ1-5, with TRBD1 identical over 11 bases. CDR3 length: 14 residues. In germline, CDR1 is SQVTM, CDR2 ANQGSEA. V gave up 4 bases and J gave up 5 bases; unmatched junction bases: 4.

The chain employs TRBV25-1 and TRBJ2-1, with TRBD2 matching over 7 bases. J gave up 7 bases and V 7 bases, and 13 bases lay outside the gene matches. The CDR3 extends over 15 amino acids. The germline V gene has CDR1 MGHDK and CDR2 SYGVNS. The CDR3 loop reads CASKRVGAGGNEQFF. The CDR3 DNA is TGTGCCAGCAAGAGGGTCGGGGCCGGGGGGAATGAGCAGTTCTTC.

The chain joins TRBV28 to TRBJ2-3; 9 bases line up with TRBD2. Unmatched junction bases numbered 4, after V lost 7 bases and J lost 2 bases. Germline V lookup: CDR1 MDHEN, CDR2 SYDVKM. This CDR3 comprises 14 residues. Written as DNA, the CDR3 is TGTGCCAGCAAGCTAGCGGGGCACACAGATACGCAGTATTTT. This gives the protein CASKLAGHTDTQYF.

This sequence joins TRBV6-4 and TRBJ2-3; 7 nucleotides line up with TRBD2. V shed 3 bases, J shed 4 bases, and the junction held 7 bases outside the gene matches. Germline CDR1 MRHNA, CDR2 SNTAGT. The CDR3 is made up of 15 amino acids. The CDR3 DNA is TGTGCCAGCAGTGAGGGCGGGAGAGTTCCAGATACGCAGTATTTT. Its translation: CASSEGGRVPDTQYF.

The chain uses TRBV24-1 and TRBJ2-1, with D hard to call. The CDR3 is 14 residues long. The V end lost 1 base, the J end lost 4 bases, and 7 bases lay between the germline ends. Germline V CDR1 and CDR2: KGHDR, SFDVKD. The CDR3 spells CATSDLAPYNEQFF. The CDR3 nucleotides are TGTGCCACCAGTGATTTAGCCCCGTACAATGAGCAGTTCTTC.

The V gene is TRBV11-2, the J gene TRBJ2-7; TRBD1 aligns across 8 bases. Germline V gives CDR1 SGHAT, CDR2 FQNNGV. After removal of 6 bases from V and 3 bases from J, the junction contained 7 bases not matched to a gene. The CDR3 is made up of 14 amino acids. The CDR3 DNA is TGTGCCAGCAGACCTCAGGGGGCACTCTACGAGCAGTACTTC. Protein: CASRPQGALYEQYF.

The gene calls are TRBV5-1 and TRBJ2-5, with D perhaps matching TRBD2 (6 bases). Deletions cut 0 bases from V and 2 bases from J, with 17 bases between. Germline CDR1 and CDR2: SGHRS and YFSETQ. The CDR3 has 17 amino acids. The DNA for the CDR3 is TGCGCCAGCAGCTTGGCCGGGGGAGGCTTGAGGCAAGAGACCCAGTACTTC. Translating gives CASSLAGGGLRQETQYF.

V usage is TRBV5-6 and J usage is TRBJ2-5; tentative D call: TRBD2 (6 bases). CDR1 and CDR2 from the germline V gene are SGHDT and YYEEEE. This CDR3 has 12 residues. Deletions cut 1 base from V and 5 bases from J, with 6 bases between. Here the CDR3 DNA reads TGTGCCAGCAGCTTGCGGGGGGAGACCCAGTACTTC. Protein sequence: CASSLRGETQYF.

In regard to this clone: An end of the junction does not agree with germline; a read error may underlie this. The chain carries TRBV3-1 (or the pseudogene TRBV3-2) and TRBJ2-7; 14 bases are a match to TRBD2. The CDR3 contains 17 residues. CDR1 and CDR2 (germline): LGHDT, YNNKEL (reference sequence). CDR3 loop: CASSQVFLLGLAGVLDF. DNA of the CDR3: TGTGCCAGCAGCCAAGTTTTTCTTCTGGGACTAGCGGGAGTATTGGACTTC.

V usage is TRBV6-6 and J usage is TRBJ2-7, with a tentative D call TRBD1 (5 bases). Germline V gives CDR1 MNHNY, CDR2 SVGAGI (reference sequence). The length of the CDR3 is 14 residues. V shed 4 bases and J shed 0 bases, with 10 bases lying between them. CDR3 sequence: CASSSKQASYEQYF. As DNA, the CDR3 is TGTGCCAGCAGTTCAAAACAGGCCTCCTACGAGCAGTACTTC.